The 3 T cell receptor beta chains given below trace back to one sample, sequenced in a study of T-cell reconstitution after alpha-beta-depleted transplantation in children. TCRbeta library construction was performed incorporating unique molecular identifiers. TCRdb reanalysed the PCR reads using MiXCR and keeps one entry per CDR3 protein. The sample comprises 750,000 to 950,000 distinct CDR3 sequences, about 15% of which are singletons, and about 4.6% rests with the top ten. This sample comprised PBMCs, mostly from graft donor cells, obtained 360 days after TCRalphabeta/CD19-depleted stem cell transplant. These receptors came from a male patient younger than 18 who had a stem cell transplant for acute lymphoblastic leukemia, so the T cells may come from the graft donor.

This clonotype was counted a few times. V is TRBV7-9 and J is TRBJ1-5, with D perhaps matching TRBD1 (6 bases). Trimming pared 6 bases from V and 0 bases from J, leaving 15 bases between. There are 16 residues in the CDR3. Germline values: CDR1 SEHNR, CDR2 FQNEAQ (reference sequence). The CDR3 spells CASSRGQINSNQPQHF. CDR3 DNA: TGTGCCAGCAGTCGTGGACAGATCAATAGCAATCAGCCCCAGCATTTT.

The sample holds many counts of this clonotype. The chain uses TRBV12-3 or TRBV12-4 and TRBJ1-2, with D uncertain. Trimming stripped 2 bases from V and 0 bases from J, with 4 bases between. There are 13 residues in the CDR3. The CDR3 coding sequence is TGTGCCAGCAGTTTACCGCCTAACTATGGCTACACCTTC. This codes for CASSLPPNYGYTF.

CDR3 DNA sequence: TGCGCCAGCAGCTTCAGGGGTGGTATGGACACTGAAGCTTTCTTT. It yields the protein CASSFRGGMDTEAFF. The rearrangement joins TRBV5-1 to TRBJ1-1; D may be TRBD1 (6 bases). Germline V gene data show CDR1 as SGHRS and CDR2 as YFSETQ. The V end lost 2 bases, the J end lost 3 bases, and 14 bases lay between the germline ends. This CDR3 comprises 15 residues.